This paragraph reports one T cell receptor (beta chain). Its antigen is currently unknown. This entry is derived from a study of CXCR3-negative and CXCR3-positive naive CD8 T cells. It was by 5' RACE with UMI labels that the TRB cDNA libraries were prepared. TCRdb reanalyzed the 5' RACE reads and collapses them to one entry per CDR3 protein, without DNA. The sample includes roughly 30,000 distinct CDR3 sequences. Study-level findings and limits: Both naive subsets had comparably high diversity; memory CD8+ cells much lower. With surface CD5 comparable between naive subsets, TCR strength was estimated using properties derived from the TRB CDR3.

The sequenced material came from memory CD8+ T cells from blood. The TCR was taken from a human donor in good health. Some clones in this sample may be carry-over from other donors' samples.

CDR3 sequence reads: CSARDGEGPVPYEQYF. The chain has TRBV20-1 and TRBJ2-7; the TRBD2 assignment by TCRdb is unverifiable without DNA. Per germline, CDR1 DFQATT and CDR2 SNEGSKA (reference sequence). The CDR3 totals 16 residues.